Listed below are T cell receptor beta chains from one sample, sequenced in a study of cytomegalovirus exposure and HLA in healthy donors. The method was immunoSEQ multiplex PCR; TCRdb's version includes in-frame clones alone and lacks a portion of them. The table lists around 150,000 clones, more than 60% of them singletons. What was sequenced was PBMCs. The receptor set was obtained from a man younger than 30 in good health and CMV-seropositive. CDR3s include the opening cysteine and the closing phenylalanine or tryptophan. D genes are given only for firm matches. Clone size is given for some rows only: seen once, a few or many times, or a class if the clone is expanded.

cdr3_nt cdr3_aa clone_size j_call d_call v_call
TGTGCCACCGGGGACAGAACCCACGAGCAGTACTTC CATGDRTHEQYF NA TRBJ2-7 TRBD1 TRBV28
TGTGCCAGCAGCTCGACCCCCCCAGGGACAGATACGCAGTATTTT CASSSTPPGTDTQYF NA TRBJ2-3 NA TRBV6-5
TGCGCCAGCAGGTCGACAGGACCCTACAATGAGCAGTTCTTC CASRSTGPYNEQFF NA TRBJ2-1 NA TRBV10-2
TGTGCCAGCAGCGGAGGGACGCAACGCACCTACGAGCAGTACTTC CASSGGTQRTYEQYF NA TRBJ2-7 NA TRBV5-4
TGTGCCAGCATACAGGACAGGGGGAGGGTTGAAGCTTTCTTT CASIQDRGRVEAFF once TRBJ1-1 TRBD1 TRBV6-1
TGTGCCAGCAGTATGCCCGGGACTGTGAACACCGGGGAGCTGTTTTTT CASSMPGTVNTGELFF few TRBJ2-2 NA TRBV27
TGTGCCAGCGGAAGGAGGACGGCACTAATCGGCTACACCTTC CASGRRTALIGYTF NA TRBJ1-2 NA TRBV28
TGCGCCAGCAGCCAACTAGGCCTCCAAGAGACCCAGTACTTC CASSQLGLQETQYF NA TRBJ2-5 NA TRBV4-1
TGTGCCAGCTCACCTTTAGCGGTTAGCTCCTACGAGCAGTACTTC CASSPLAVSSYEQYF NA TRBJ2-7 NA TRBV18
TGCGCCAGCAGCCAACCTTCCGGGACAGGCGCAGGGGATACGCAGTATTTT CASSQPSGTGAGDTQYF NA TRBJ2-3 TRBD1 TRBV4-1
TGTGCCAGCAGCAACAGTTTGAACACTGAAGCTTTCTTT CASSNSLNTEAFF NA TRBJ1-1 NA TRBV14
TGTGCCAGCAAGCGGTGGGCGTCGGGATGGGAGACCCAGTACTTC CASKRWASGWETQYF NA TRBJ2-5 NA TRBV2
TGTGCCAGCAGCTTGGTTAGCGGATCTAATGAGCAGTTCTTC CASSLVSGSNEQFF NA TRBJ2-1 NA TRBV5-4